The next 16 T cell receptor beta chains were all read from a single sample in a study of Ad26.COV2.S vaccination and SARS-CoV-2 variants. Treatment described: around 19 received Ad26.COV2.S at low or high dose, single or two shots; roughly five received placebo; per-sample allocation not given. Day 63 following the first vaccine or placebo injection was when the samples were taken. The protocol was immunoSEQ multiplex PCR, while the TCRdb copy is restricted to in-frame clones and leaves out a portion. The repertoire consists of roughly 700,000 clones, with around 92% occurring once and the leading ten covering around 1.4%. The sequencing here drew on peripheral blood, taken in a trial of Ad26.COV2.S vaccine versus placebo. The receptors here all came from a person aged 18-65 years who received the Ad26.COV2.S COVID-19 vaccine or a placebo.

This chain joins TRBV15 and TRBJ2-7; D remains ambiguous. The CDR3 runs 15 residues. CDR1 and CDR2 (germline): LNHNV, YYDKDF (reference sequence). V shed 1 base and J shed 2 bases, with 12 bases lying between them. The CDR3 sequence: CATSRVGSVPYEQYF. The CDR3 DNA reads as TGTGCCACCAGCAGAGTGGGGTCGGTCCCCTACGAGCAGTACTTC.

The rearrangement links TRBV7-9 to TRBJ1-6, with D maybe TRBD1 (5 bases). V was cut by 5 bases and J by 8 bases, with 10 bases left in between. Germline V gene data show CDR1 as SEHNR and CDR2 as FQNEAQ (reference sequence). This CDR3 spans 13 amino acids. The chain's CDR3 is CASSTRGDSPLHF. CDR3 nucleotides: TGTGCCAGCAGCACCCGGGGCGATTCACCCCTCCACTTT.

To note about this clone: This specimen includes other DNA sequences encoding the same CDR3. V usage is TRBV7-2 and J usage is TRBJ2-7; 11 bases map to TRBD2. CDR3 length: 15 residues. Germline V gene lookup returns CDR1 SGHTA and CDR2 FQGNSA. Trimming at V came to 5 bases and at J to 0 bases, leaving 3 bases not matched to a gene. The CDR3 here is CASSPGLAGSYEQYF. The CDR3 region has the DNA TGTGCCAGCAGCCCCGGACTAGCGGGCTCCTACGAGCAGTACTTC.

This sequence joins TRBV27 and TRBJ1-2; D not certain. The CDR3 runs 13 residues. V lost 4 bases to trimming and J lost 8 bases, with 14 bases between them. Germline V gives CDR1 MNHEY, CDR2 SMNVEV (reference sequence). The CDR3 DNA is TGTGCCAGCAGTTCGGACCGGGCCTGGGGCTACACCTTC. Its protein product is CASSSDRAWGYTF.

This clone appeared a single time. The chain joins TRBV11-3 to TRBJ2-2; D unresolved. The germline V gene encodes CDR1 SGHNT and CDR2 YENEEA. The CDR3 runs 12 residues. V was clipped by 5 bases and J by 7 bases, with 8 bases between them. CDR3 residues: CASSPLDGELFF. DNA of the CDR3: TGTGCCAGCAGCCCTCTTGACGGGGAGCTGTTTTTT. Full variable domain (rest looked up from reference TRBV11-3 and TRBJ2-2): EAGVVQSPRYKIIEKKQPVAFWCNPISGHNTLYWYLQNLGQGPELLIRYENEEAVDDSQLPKDRFSAERLKGVDSTLKIQPAELGDSAVYLCASSPLDGELFFGEGSRLTVL.

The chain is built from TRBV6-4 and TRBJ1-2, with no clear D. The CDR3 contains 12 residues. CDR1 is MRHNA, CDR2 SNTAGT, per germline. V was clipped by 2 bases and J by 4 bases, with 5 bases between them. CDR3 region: CASSDGIYGYTF. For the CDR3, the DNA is TGTGCCAGCAGTGACGGGATCTATGGCTACACCTTC.

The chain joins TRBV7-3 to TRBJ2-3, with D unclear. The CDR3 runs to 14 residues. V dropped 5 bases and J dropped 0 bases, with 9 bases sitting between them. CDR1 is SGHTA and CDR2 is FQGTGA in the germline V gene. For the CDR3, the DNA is TGTGCCAGCAGCCGCAGCCCTAGCACAGATACGCAGTATTTT. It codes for CASSRSPSTDTQYF.

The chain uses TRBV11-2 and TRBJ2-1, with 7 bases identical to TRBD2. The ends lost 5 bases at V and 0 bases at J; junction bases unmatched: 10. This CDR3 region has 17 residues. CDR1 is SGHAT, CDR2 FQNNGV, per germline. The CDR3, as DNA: TGTGCCAGCAGCCCTAATTTCGGCGGGAGCTCCTACAATGAGCAGTTCTTC. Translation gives CASSPNFGGSSYNEQFF.

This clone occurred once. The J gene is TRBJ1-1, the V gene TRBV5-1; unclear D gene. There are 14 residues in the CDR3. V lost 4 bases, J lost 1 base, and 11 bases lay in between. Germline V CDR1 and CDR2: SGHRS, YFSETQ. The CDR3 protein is CASSPTPGNTEAFF. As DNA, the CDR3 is TGCGCCAGCAGCCCGACCCCAGGGAACACTGAAGCTTTCTTT.

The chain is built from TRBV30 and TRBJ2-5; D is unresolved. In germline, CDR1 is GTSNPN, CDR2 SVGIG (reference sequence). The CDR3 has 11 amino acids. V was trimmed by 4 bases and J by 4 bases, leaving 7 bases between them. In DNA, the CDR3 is TGTGCCTGGACGGAAACAGAGACCCAGTACTTC. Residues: CAWTETETQYF.

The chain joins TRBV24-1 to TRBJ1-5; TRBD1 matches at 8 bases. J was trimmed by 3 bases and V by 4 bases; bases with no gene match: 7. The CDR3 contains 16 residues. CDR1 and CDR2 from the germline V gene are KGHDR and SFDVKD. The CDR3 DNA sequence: TGTGCCACCAGTGACCGAGGGACAGGAAACAATCAGCCCCAGCATTTT. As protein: CATSDRGTGNNQPQHF.

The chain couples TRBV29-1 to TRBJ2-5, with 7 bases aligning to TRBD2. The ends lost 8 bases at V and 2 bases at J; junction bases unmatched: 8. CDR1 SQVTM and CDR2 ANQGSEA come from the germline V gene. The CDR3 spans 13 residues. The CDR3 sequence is CSYLAAEQETQYF. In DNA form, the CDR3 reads TGCAGCTACCTAGCGGCAGAGCAAGAGACCCAGTACTTC.

Written as DNA, the CDR3 is TGTGCCAGCAGTTCGGCAGCAAGCTACGAGCAGTACTTC. It specifies CASSSAASYEQYF. The chain links TRBV28 to TRBJ2-7; D is uncertain. The CDR3 loop spans 13 amino acids. V lost 4 bases and J 3 bases, leaving 10 bases between the germline ends. The germline CDR1 and CDR2 sequences are MDHEN and SYDVKM.

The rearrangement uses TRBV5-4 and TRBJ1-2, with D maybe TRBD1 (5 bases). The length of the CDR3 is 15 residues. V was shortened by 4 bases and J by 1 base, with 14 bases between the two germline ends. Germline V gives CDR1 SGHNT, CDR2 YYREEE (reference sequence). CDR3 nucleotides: TGTGCCAGCAGCAAAGGACAAGGGGATAACTATGGCTACACCTTC. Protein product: CASSKGQGDNYGYTF. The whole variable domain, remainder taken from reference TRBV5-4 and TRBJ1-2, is ETGVTQSPTHLIKTRGQQVTLRCSSQSGHNTVSWYQQALGQGPQFIFQYYREEENGRGNFPPRFSGLQFPNYSSELNVNALELDDSALYLCASSKGQGDNYGYTFGSGTRLTVV.

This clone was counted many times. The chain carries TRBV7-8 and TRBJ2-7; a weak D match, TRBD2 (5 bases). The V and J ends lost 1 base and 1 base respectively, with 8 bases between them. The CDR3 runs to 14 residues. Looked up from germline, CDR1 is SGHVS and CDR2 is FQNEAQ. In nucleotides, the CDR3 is TGTGCCAGCAGCTTAGGGGAGCATTCCTACGAGCAGTACTTC. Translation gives CASSLGEHSYEQYF. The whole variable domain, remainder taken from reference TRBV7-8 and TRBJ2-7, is GAGVSQSPRYKVAKRGQDVALRCDPISGHVSLFWYQQALGQGPEFLTYFQNEAQLDKSGLPSDRFFAERPEGSVSTLKIQRTQQEDSAVYLCASSLGEHSYEQYFGPGTRLTVT.

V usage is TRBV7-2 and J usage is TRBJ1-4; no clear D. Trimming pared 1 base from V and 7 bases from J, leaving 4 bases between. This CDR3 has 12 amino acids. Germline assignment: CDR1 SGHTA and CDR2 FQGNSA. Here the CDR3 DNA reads TGTGCCAGCAGCTTAGTAACTGAAAAACTGTTTTTT. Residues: CASSLVTEKLFF.